This is a list of T cell receptor beta chains from one sample in a study of shared clonotypes between healthy human individuals. The method was immunoSEQ multiplex PCR; TCRdb's version includes in-frame clones alone and lacks a portion of them. The sample has more than 400,000 clones, more than 75% seen once. Sequencing input: PBMCs. The receptors originated from a woman aged 40 to 50 in good health. Some clones in this sample may be carry-over from other donors' samples. The CDR3 runs from the conserved cysteine through the conserved F or W. A D gene is named only where the DNA matches it firmly. Clone size is stated in some rows and not others, as once, few, many or a class when expanded.

NA	TRBV21-1	NA	TRBJ2-3	CASSKEGQGTSGRATDTQYF	TGTGCCAGCAGCAAAGAGGGACAGGGGACTAGCGGGAGGGCCACAGATACGCAGTATTTT
NA	TRBV11-2	NA	TRBJ1-3	CASSLDWGSGNTIYF	TGTGCCAGCAGCTTAGATTGGGGATCTGGAAACACCATATATTTT
NA	TRBV7-8	NA	TRBJ1-5	CASSIDGYNQPQHF	TGTGCCAGCAGTATTGACGGTTACAATCAGCCCCAGCATTTT
NA	TRBV18	TRBD2	TRBJ2-1	CASSRQRESYNEQFF	TGTGCCAGCTCACGGCAGCGGGAGTCCTACAATGAGCAGTTCTTC
NA	TRBV9	NA	TRBJ2-1	CASSVDVGEYNEQFF	TGTGCCAGCAGCGTAGATGTGGGAGAGTACAATGAGCAGTTCTTC
NA	TRBV28	NA	TRBJ1-2	CASGRNYGYTF	TGTGCCAGCGGCAGAAACTATGGCTACACCTTC
many	TRBV15	NA	TRBJ1-2	CATSRDSRDGGYTF	TGTGCCACCAGCAGAGATAGCAGGGATGGTGGCTACACCTTC
NA	TRBV7-9	TRBD1	TRBJ2-7	CASSLGTGISEQYF	TGTGCCAGCAGCCTTGGGACAGGGATCTCCGAGCAGTACTTC
NA	TRBV5-1	TRBD1	TRBJ2-6	CASSLAGQLVGAGANVLTF	TGCGCCAGCAGCTTGGCGGGACAGCTGGTCGGAGCTGGGGCCAACGTCCTGACTTTC
NA	TRBV7-2	NA	TRBJ2-5	CASSPISTQETQYF	TGTGCCAGCAGTCCAATCAGTACCCAAGAGACCCAGTACTTC
NA	TRBV11-3	NA	TRBJ2-1	CASSPSIGSYNEQFF	TGTGCCAGCAGCCCATCAATAGGGTCCTACAATGAGCAGTTCTTC
NA	TRBV9	NA	TRBJ2-1	CASSVGARGSNEQFF	TGTGCCAGCAGTGTAGGGGCCAGGGGTTCGAATGAGCAGTTCTTC
NA	TRBV6-5	TRBD2	TRBJ2-1	CASSPKRGSYNEQFF	TGTGCCAGCAGTCCCAAGCGGGGCTCCTACAATGAGCAGTTCTTC
NA	TRBV6-1	TRBD1	TRBJ2-2	CASSGGTENTGELFF	TGTGCCAGCAGTGGGGGGACAGAGAACACCGGGGAGCTGTTTTTT
NA	TRBV4-2	NA	TRBJ2-1	CASSQVGGRLSNEQFF	TGTGCCAGCAGCCAAGTAGGAGGGAGACTGTCCAATGAGCAGTTCTTC
NA	TRBV18	TRBD1	TRBJ1-1	CASSPFGQAEAFF	TGTGCCAGCTCACCTTTCGGACAGGCAGAAGCTTTCTTT
NA	TRBV6-5	TRBD1	TRBJ2-7	CASSRDRVSYEQYF	TGTGCCAGCAGTCGGGACAGGGTCTCCTACGAGCAGTACTTC
few	TRBV5-1	NA	TRBJ2-7	CASSFYGQSYEQYF	TGCGCCAGCAGCTTCTATGGACAGTCCTACGAGCAGTACTTC
NA	TRBV5-6	TRBD1	TRBJ2-7	CASSSRQGAYEQYF	TGTGCCAGCAGCTCGCGACAGGGGGCTTACGAGCAGTACTTC
NA	TRBV4-1	TRBD2	TRBJ2-1	CASSQGTSGSEQFF	TGCGCCAGCAGCCAAGGGACTAGCGGGAGTGAGCAGTTCTTC
NA	TRBV7-7	TRBD2	TRBJ2-3	CASSSRTSGSGTDTQYF	TGTGCCAGCAGCTCTCGGACTAGCGGGAGTGGCACAGATACGCAGTATTTT
NA	TRBV5-6	NA	TRBJ2-3	CASSLVPGLTDTQYF	TGTGCCAGCAGCTTGGTGCCGGGACTCACAGATACGCAGTATTTT
NA	TRBV29-1	NA	TRBJ1-2	CSAGDYGYTF	TGCAGCGCCGGGGACTATGGCTACACCTTC
many	TRBV13	NA	TRBJ2-3	CASSLGGSFTDTQYF	TGTGCCAGCAGCTTAGGGGGGTCTTTCACAGATACGCAGTATTTT
NA	TRBV5-3	TRBD2	TRBJ2-7	CARRPGTRVYEQYF	TGTGCCAGAAGGCCCGGGACTAGAGTTTACGAGCAGTACTTC
NA	TRBV30	TRBD2	TRBJ2-3	CAWSSIAGITDTQYF	TGTGCCTGGAGTAGTATAGCGGGGATCACAGATACGCAGTATTTT
NA	TRBV2	NA	TRBJ2-7	CASSVVGTTYYEQYF	TGTGCCAGCAGTGTTGTCGGGACGACCTACTACGAGCAGTACTTC
NA	TRBV7-9	NA	TRBJ2-2	CASSRWFAGNSTGELFF	TGTGCCAGCAGCCGTTGGTTTGCGGGCAATAGCACCGGGGAGCTGTTTTTT
NA	TRBV7-9	TRBD2	TRBJ2-1	CASSWGAGAYNEQFF	TGTGCCAGCAGCTGGGGAGCGGGAGCCTACAATGAGCAGTTCTTC
NA	TRBV11-2	NA	TRBJ2-2	CASSLTGGGGYTGELFF	TGTGCCAGCAGCTTAACCGGAGGGGGGGGCTACACCGGGGAGCTGTTTTTT
NA	TRBV11-1	NA	TRBJ1-1	CASSLESGGTEAFF	TGTGCCAGCAGCTTAGAGTCCGGAGGCACTGAAGCTTTCTTT
few	TRBV21-1	NA	TRBJ2-4	CASKGLAENIQYF	TGTGCCAGCAAGGGTCTAGCGGAAAACATTCAGTACTTC
NA	TRBV28	NA	TRBJ2-1	CASSPGGRTYNEQFF	TGTGCCAGCAGCCCCGGGGGCAGAACCTACAATGAGCAGTTCTTC
NA	TRBV4-3	NA	TRBJ2-2	CASSQDAGPNTGELFF	TGCGCCAGCAGCCAAGACGCAGGCCCGAACACCGGGGAGCTGTTTTTT
few	TRBV6-4	TRBD2	TRBJ2-1	CASSSSSGGSSYNEQFF	TGTGCCAGCAGCTCTAGTAGCGGGGGTAGCTCCTACAATGAGCAGTTCTTC
NA	TRBV7-8	TRBD1	TRBJ1-1	CASSLGGQGKTEAFF	TGTGCCAGCAGCTTAGGGGGACAGGGAAAGACTGAAGCTTTCTTT
few	TRBV4-1	NA	TRBJ1-4	CASSHAGATLFF	TGCGCCAGCAGCCACGCTGGGGCCACGCTGTTTTTT
few	TRBV9	TRBD2	TRBJ2-2	CASSVGSGRSAGELFF	TGTGCCAGCAGCGTTGGTAGCGGGAGATCGGCCGGGGAGCTGTTTTTT
NA	TRBV7-8	TRBD2	TRBJ2-2	CASSLLRREGRTGELFF	TGTGCCAGCAGCTTACTGCGGCGGGAGGGCCGCACCGGGGAGCTGTTTTTT
NA	TRBV28	TRBD1	TRBJ1-2	CASSSPRDRGTSYGYTF	TGTGCCAGCAGTTCCCCCCGGGACAGGGGTACCTCATATGGCTACACCTTC
once	TRBV7-8	NA	TRBJ2-5	CASSLARETQYF	TGTGCCAGCAGCTTAGCGAGAGAGACCCAGTACTTC
NA	TRBV15	NA	TRBJ1-4	CATSRDYGGGEKLFF	TGTGCCACCAGCAGAGATTATGGGGGAGGTGAAAAACTGTTTTTT
NA	TRBV5-1	TRBD2	TRBJ2-5	CASSLTGGPEETQYF	TGCGCCAGCAGCTTGACGGGAGGGCCCGAGGAGACCCAGTACTTC
few	TRBV5-5	TRBD2	TRBJ2-5	CASSNGTSGTQETQYF	TGTGCCAGCAGCAACGGGACTAGCGGGACCCAAGAGACCCAGTACTTC
NA	TRBV6-1	NA	TRBJ1-4	CASSLGGVYNEKLFF	TGTGCCAGCAGCCTGGGAGGGGTTTATAATGAAAAACTGTTTTTT
NA	TRBV6-1	NA	TRBJ2-1	CASSGSDRYNEQFF	TGTGCCAGCAGTGGTAGCGACAGATACAATGAGCAGTTCTTC
once	TRBV4-3	TRBD1	TRBJ2-7	CASSQDFGTGSWEQYF	TGCGCCAGCAGCCAAGATTTCGGGACAGGGTCCTGGGAGCAGTACTTC
once	TRBV2	TRBD1	TRBJ2-2	CASRRDSDTGELFF	TGTGCCAGCAGACGGGACAGTGACACCGGGGAGCTGTTTTTT
NA	TRBV7-3	NA	TRBJ2-3	CASRESAHTADTQYF	TGTGCCAGTCGTGAGAGCGCACACACGGCAGATACGCAGTATTTT
NA	TRBV10-1	NA	TRBJ2-1	CASSEPGTPEQFF	TGCGCCAGCAGTGAGCCTGGGACACCAGAGCAGTTCTTC
NA	TRBV7-9	NA	TRBJ2-5	CASSLTQETQYF	TGTGCCAGCAGCTTGACCCAAGAGACCCAGTACTTC
NA	TRBV29-1	TRBD2	TRBJ2-7	CSALGLAGYEQYF	TGCAGCGCCCTGGGACTAGCGGGTTACGAGCAGTACTTC
NA	TRBV28	NA	TRBJ1-5	CASSSLRKGNNQPQHF	TGTGCCAGCAGTTCCCTTCGAAAGGGGAACAATCAGCCCCAGCATTTT
NA	TRBV15	TRBD2	TRBJ2-1	CATSGLAGPGNEQFF	TGTGCCACCAGCGGTTTAGCGGGCCCGGGGAATGAGCAGTTCTTC
NA	TRBV7-2	TRBD1	TRBJ1-5	CASSHGTETPRNQPQHF	TGTGCCAGCAGCCACGGGACAGAAACACCCCGAAATCAGCCCCAGCATTTT
NA	TRBV11-2	TRBD1	TRBJ1-1	CASSPRTGGNTEAFF	TGTGCCAGCAGCCCCCGGACAGGGGGGAACACTGAAGCTTTCTTT
NA	TRBV18	NA	TRBJ1-2	CASSPQDGYGYTF	TGTGCCAGCTCACCTCAGGATGGCTATGGCTACACCTTC